This T cell receptor beta chain originates from a study of blood T cell repertoires in COVID-19. Study-wide context: COVID-19 samples, acute and convalescent, were from the United States, Italy and Spain. T cells, B-cell-depleted T cells, or PBMCs supplied cDNA or gDNA.

This CDR3 is 19 amino acids long. The authors' processing: For nucleated cells, counts were estimated from reference gene primer amplification. The method was immunoSEQ multiplex PCR; TCRdb's version includes in-frame clones alone and lacks a portion of them. From that table come the V and J calls and clone size; the DNA was used to work out D and trimming. The sample has approximately 69,000 clones, over 80% seen once. The chain joins TRBV21-1 to TRBJ2-1; the table's D gene call, TRBD1, was not cross checked with the DNA. TRBV21-1 is reported as a pseudogene. This TCR was recovered from a woman aged 55-69 years with acute or convalescent COVID-19. Sequences were obtained from peripheral blood. The chain's CDR3 is CASSKGGLSNRQGINEQFF. CDR3 nucleotide sequence: TGTGCCAGCAGCAAAGGCGGACTCAGCAACCGACAGGGTATCAATGAGCAGTTCTTC.